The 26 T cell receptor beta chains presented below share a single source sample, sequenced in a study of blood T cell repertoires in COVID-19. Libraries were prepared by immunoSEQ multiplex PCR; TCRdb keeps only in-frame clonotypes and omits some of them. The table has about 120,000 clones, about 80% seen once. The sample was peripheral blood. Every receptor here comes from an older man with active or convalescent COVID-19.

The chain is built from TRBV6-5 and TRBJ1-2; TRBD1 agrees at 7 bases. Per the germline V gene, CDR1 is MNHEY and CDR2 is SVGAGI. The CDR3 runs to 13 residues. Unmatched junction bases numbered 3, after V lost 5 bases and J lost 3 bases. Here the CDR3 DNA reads TGTGCCAGCAGTCCTGACAGGGACTATGGCTACACCTTC. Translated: CASSPDRDYGYTF.

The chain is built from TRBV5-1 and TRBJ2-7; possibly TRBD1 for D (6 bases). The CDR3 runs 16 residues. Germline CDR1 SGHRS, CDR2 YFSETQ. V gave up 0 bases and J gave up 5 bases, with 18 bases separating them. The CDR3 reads CASSLVIQRGSNEQYF. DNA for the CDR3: TGCGCCAGCAGCTTGGTTATTCAGAGGGGGTCTAACGAGCAGTACTTC.

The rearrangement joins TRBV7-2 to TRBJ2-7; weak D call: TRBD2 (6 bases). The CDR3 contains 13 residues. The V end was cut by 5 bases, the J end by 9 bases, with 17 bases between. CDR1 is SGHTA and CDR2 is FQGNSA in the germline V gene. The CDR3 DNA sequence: TGTGCCAGCAGCCCATCTAGGGACTTAGGGCAGTACTTC. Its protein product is CASSPSRDLGQYF.

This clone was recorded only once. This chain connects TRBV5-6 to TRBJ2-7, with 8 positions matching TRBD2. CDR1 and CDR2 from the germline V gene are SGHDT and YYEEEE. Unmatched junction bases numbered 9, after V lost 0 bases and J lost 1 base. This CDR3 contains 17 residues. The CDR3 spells CASSLAGGGLYSYEQYF. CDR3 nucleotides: TGTGCCAGCAGCTTGGCCGGCGGGGGGCTTTATTCCTACGAGCAGTACTTC.

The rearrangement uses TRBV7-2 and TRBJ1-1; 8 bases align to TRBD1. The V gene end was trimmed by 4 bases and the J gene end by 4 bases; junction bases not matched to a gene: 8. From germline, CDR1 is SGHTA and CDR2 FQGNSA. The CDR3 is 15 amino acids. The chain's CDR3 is CASSSGRGRSTEAFF. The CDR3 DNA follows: TGTGCCAGCAGCTCCGGCAGGGGGCGTTCCACTGAAGCTTTCTTT.

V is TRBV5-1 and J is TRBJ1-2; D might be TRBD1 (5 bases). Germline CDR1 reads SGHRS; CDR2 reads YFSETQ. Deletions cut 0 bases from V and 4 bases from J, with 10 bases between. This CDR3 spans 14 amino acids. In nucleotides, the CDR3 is TGCGCCAGCAGCTTGGAGCAGGGCCGCTATGGCTACACCTTC. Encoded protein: CASSLEQGRYGYTF. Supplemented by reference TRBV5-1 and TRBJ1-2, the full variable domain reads KAGVTQTPRYLIKTRGQQVTLSCSPISGHRSVSWYQQTPGQGLQFLFEYFSETQRNKGNFPGRFSGRQFSNSRSEMNVSTLELGDSALYLCASSLEQGRYGYTFGSGTRLTVV.

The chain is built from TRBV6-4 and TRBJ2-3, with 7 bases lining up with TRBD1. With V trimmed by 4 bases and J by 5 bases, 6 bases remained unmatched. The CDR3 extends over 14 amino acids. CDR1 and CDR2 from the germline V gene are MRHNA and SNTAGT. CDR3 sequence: CASSVRQGIDTQYF. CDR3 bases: TGTGCCAGCAGTGTCCGACAGGGAATAGATACGCAGTATTTT.

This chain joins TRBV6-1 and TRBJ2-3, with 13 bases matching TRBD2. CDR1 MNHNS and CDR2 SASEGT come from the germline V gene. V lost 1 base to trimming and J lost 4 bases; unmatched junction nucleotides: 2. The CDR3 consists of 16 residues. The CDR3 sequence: CASSEGLAGGADTQYF. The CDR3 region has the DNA TGTGCCAGCAGTGAAGGACTAGCGGGGGGCGCAGATACGCAGTATTTT.

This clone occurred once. CDR3 residues: CAWGHDTEAFF. DNA for the CDR3: TGTGCCTGGGGTCATGACACTGAAGCTTTCTTT. The chain uses TRBV30 and TRBJ1-1; D remains ambiguous. Per germline, CDR1 GTSNPN and CDR2 SVGIG (reference sequence). The V gene lost 5 bases and the J gene lost 3 bases, with 7 bases spanning the gap. CDR3 length: 11 residues. Full variable domain (remainder filled in from reference TRBV30 and TRBJ1-1): SQTIHQWPATLVQPVGSPLSLECTVEGTSNPNLYWYRQAAGRGLQLLFYSVGIGQISSEVPQNLSASRPQDRQFILSSKKLLLSDSGFYLCAWGHDTEAFFGQGTRLTVV.

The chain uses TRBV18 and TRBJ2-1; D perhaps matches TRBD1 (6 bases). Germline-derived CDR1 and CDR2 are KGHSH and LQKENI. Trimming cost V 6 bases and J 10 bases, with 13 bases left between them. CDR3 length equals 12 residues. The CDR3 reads CASSPRGREQFF. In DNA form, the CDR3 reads TGTGCCAGCTCGCCCAGGGGACGGGAGCAGTTCTTC.

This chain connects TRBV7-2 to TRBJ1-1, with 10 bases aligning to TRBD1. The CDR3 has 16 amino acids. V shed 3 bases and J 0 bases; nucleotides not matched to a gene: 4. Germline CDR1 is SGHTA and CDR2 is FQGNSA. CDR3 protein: CASSFLGQGMNTEAFF. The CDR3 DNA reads TGTGCCAGCAGCTTTCTGGGACAGGGGATGAACACTGAAGCTTTCTTT.

CDR3 region: CASSLGASGGQETQYF. In DNA form, the CDR3 reads TGTGCCAGCAGCTTGGGCGCTAGCGGGGGCCAAGAGACCCAGTACTTC. The chain combines TRBV5-4 with TRBJ2-5; TRBD2 matches at 10 bases. Trimming cost V 0 bases and J 1 base; bases outside gene matches: 3. Germline CDR1 and CDR2: SGHNT and YYREEE (reference sequence). The CDR3 contains 16 residues.

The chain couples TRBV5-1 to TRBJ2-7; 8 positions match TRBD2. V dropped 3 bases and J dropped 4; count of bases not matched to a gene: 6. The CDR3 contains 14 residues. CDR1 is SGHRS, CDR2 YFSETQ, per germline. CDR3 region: CASSSGGSFYEQYF. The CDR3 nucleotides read TGCGCCAGCAGCTCGGGAGGGTCGTTTTACGAGCAGTACTTC.

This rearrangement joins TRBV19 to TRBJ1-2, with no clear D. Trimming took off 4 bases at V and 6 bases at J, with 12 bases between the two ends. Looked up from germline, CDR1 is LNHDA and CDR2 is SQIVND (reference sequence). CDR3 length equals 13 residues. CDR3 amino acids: CASSRGSEDGYTF. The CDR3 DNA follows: TGTGCCAGTAGTAGGGGATCGGAGGATGGCTACACCTTC. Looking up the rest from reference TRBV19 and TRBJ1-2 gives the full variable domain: DGGITQSPKYLFRKEGQNVTLSCEQNLNHDAMYWYRQDPGQGLRLIYYSQIVNDFQKGDIAEGYSVSREKKESFPLTVTSAQKNPTAFYLCASSRGSEDGYTFGSGTRLTVV.

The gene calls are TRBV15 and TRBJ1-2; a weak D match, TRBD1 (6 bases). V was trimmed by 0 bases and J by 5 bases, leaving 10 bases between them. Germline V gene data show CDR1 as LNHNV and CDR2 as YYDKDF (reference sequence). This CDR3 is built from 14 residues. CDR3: CATSREQGWYGYTF. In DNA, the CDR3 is TGTGCCACCAGCAGAGAACAGGGATGGTATGGCTACACCTTC.

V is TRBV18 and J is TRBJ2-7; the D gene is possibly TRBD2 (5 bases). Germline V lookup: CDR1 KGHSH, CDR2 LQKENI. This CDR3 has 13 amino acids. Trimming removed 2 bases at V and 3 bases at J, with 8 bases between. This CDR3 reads CASSPGGSYEQYF. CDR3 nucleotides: TGTGCCAGCTCACCAGGAGGTAGCTACGAGCAGTACTTC.

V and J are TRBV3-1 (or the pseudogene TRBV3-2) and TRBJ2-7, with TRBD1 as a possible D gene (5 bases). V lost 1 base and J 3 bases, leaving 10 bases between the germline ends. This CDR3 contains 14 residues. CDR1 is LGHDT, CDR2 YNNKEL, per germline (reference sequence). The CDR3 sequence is CASSQVAGRYEQYF. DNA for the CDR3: TGTGCCAGCAGCCAAGTAGCAGGGCGCTACGAGCAGTACTTC.

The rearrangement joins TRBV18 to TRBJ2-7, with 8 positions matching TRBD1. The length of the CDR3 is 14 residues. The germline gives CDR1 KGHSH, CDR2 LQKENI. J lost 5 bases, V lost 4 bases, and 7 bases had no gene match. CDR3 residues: CASSLADRVNEQYF. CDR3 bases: TGTGCCAGCTCACTAGCGGACAGGGTTAACGAGCAGTACTTC.

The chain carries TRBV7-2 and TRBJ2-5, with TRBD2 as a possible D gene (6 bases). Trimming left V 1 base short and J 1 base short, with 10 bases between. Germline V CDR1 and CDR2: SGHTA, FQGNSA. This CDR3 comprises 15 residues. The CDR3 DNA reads TGTGCCAGCAGCTTAGGGCGGGGCCTCCAAGAGACCCAGTACTTC. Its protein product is CASSLGRGLQETQYF. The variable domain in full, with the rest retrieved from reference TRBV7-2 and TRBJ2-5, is GAGVSQSPSNKVTEKGKDVELRCDPISGHTALYWYRQSLGQGLEFLIYFQGNSAPDKSGLPSDRFSAERTGGSVSTLTIQRTQQEDSAVYLCASSLGRGLQETQYFGPGTRLLVL.

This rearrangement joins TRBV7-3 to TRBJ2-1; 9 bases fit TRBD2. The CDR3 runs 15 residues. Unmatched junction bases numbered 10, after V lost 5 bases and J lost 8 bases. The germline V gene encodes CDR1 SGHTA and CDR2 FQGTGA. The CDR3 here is CASSLASGIGYEQFF. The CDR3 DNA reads TGTGCCAGCAGCCTAGCTAGCGGGATTGGGTATGAGCAGTTCTTC.

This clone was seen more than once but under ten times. CDR3 region: CASSLSYLGRTNEKLFF. CDR3 bases: TGTGCCAGCAGTTTAAGTTACTTGGGCAGAACTAATGAAAAACTGTTTTTT. The chain carries TRBV28 and TRBJ1-4, with D unclear. Trimming cost V 2 bases and J 1 base, with 14 bases left between them. This CDR3 is 17 amino acids long. The germline V gene has CDR1 MDHEN and CDR2 SYDVKM.

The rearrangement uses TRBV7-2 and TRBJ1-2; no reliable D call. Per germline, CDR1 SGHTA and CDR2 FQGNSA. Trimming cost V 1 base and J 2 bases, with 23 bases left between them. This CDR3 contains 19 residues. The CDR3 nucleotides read TGTGCCAGCAGCTTAGTCTCTCGGCTGGGAGCAGAAATCAACTATGGCTACACCTTC. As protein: CASSLVSRLGAEINYGYTF.

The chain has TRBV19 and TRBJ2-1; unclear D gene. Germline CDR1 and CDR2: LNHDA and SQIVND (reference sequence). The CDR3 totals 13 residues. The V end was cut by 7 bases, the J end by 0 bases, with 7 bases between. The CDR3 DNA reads TGTGCCAGTATGGTGAGCTCCTACAATGAGCAGTTCTTC. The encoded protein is CASMVSSYNEQFF.

CDR3 sequence (DNA): TGTGCCAGCAGCTTAGGGACTGGCCTCACAGATACGCAGTATTTT. It is translated as CASSLGTGLTDTQYF. The V and J genes are TRBV7-2 and TRBJ2-3, with D possibly being TRBD2 (5 bases). This CDR3 is 15 amino acids long. Trimming stripped 1 base from V and 2 bases from J, with 10 bases between. From germline, CDR1 is SGHTA and CDR2 FQGNSA.

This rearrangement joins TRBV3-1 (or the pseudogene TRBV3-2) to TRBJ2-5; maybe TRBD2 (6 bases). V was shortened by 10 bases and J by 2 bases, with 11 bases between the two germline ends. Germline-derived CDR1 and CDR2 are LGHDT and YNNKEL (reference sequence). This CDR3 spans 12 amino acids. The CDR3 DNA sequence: TGTGCCACGAGCGGGTTTCAAGAGACCCAGTACTTC. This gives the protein CATSGFQETQYF.

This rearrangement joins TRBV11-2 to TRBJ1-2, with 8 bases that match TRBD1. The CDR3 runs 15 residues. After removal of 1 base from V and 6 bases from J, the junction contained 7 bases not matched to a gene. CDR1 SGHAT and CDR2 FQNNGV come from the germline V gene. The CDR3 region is CASSLVVRGLDGYTF. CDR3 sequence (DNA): TGTGCCAGCAGCTTAGTGGTCAGGGGGCTGGATGGCTACACCTTC. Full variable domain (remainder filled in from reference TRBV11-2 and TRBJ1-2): EAGVAQSPRYKIIEKRQSVAFWCNPISGHATLYWYQQILGQGPKLLIQFQNNGVVDDSQLPKDRFSAERLKGVDSTLKIQPAKLEDSAVYLCASSLVVRGLDGYTFGSGTRLTVV.